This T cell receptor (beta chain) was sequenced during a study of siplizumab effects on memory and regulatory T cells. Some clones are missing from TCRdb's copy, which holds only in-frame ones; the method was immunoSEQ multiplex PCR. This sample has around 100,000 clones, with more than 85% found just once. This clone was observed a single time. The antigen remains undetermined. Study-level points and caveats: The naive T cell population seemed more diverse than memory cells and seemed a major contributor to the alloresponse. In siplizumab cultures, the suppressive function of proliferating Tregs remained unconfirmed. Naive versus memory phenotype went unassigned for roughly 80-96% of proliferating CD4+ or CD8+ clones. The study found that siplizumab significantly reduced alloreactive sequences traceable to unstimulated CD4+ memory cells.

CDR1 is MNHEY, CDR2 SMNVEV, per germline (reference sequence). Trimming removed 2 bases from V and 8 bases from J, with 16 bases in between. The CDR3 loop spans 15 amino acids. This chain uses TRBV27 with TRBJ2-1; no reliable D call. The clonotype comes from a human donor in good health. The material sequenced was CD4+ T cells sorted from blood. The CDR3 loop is CASSLRRTTYDEQFF. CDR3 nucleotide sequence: TGTGCCAGCAGTTTAAGACGGACCACCTATGATGAGCAGTTCTTC.